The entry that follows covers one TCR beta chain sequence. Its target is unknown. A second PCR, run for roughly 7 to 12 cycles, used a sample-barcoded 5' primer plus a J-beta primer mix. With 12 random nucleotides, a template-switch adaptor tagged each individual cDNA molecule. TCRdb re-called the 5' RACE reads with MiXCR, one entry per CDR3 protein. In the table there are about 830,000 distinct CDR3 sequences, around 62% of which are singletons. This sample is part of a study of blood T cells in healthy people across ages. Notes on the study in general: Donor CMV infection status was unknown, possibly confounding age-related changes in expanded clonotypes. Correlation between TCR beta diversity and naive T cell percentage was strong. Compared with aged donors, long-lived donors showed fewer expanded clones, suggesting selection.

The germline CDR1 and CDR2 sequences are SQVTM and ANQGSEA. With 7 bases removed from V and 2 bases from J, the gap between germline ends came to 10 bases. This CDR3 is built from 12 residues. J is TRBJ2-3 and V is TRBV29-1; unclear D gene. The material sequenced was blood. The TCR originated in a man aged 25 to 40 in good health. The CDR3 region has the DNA TGCAGCGCCGCCGAGAACACAGATACGCAGTATTTT. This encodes CSAAENTDTQYF.